Shown below are 31 T cell receptor beta chains from a single sample sequenced in a study of graft-versus-host responses after intestinal transplantation. Both intraepithelial and lamina propria lymphocytes were released by processing graft tissue. The table came from immunoSEQ multiplex PCR; TCRdb's copy has only in-frame clones and leaves some out. The sample has about 17,000 clones; 79% are singletons. Sequenced here: ileum tissue, sampled roughly 460 days after intestinal transplant. The receptors were sampled from a human patient who received an intestinal transplant, so some T cells may come from the graft donor.

In this sample, this clone turned up a few times. In DNA, the CDR3 is TGTGCCAGCTCACCAAAGAGCAGCTCTGGAAACACCATATATTTT. Protein: CASSPKSSSGNTIYF. The chain joins TRBV18 to TRBJ1-3; no firm D call. The CDR3 has 15 residues. The ends were cut back, 2 bases at V and 0 bases at J, with 8 bases in the middle. Germline V CDR1 and CDR2: KGHSH, LQKENI.

The chain joins TRBV19 to TRBJ2-5, with 10 bases that match TRBD1. The DNA matches TRBJ2-7 better at its end, which makes the J call doubtful. Looked up from germline, CDR1 is LNHDA and CDR2 is SQIVND (reference sequence). This CDR3 contains 16 residues. The CDR3 nucleotides read TGTGCCAGTAGTGCGTCCCCGGGACAGGGGCCGAACGAGCAGTACTTC. Protein: CASSASPGQGPNEQYF.

The rearrangement uses TRBV5-4 and TRBJ1-1; 10 bases line up with TRBD1. This CDR3 comprises 14 residues. The germline V gene has CDR1 SGHNT and CDR2 YYREEE (reference sequence). V was pared by 3 bases and J by 7 bases, with 6 bases of the junction left unmatched. CDR3 DNA: TGTGCCAGCAGCTGCGAGGGACAGGGGTGTGAAGCTTTCTTT. Protein sequence: CASSCEGQGCEAFF.

The V gene is TRBV4-2, the J gene TRBJ2-5, with TRBD1 matching 7 bases. There are 18 residues in the CDR3. Per the germline V gene, CDR1 is LGHNA and CDR2 is YNFKEQ. The V gene end was trimmed by 1 base and the J gene end by 1 base; junction bases not matched to a gene: 12. Written as DNA, the CDR3 is TGTGCCAGCAGCCAAGTAATGAGGGGGCCGCGGGCCCAAGAGACCCAGTACTTC. Protein product: CASSQVMRGPRAQETQYF.

The chain recombines TRBV5-1 with TRBJ1-1; the D is unclear. This CDR3 has 14 amino acids. V was shortened by 0 bases and J by 4 bases, with 10 bases between the two germline ends. Germline V gives CDR1 SGHRS, CDR2 YFSETQ. CDR3 amino acids: CASSLDGVPTEAFF. The CDR3 nucleotides read TGCGCCAGCAGCTTGGATGGAGTACCCACTGAAGCTTTCTTT.

The chain is built from TRBV21-1 and TRBJ1-1. TRBV21-1 is designated a pseudogene. This CDR3 has 13 residues. The CDR3 region has the DNA TGTGCCAGCAGCAAAGTCACGGCAGTTGAAGCTTTCTTT. The encoded protein is CASSKVTAVEAFF.

The chain employs TRBV5-5 and TRBJ1-5, with 8 nucleotides matching TRBD1. Germline-derived CDR1 and CDR2 are SGHKS and YYEKEE (reference sequence). J lost 3 bases, V lost 4 bases, and 3 bases had no gene match. The CDR3 is 14 amino acids. The CDR3 DNA is TGTGCCAGCAGCGGGACAGGACCCAATCAGCCCCAGCATTTT. Translating gives CASSGTGPNQPQHF. Combining the CDR3 with reference TRBV5-5 and TRBJ1-5 gives the whole variable domain DAGVTQSPTHLIKTRGQQVTLRCSPISGHKSVSWYQQVLGQGPQFIFQYYEKEERGRGNFPDRFSARQFPNYSSELNVNALLLGDSALYLCASSGTGPNQPQHFGDGTRLSIL.

The gene calls are TRBV7-2 and TRBJ1-3; no clear D gene. The germline V gene has CDR1 SGHTA and CDR2 FQGNSA. The CDR3 has 15 amino acids. The germline V and J ends were trimmed by 5 bases and 0 bases, with 11 bases remaining between them. The CDR3 DNA reads TGTGCCAGCAGCATCCTACACCTCTCTGGAAACACCATATATTTT. Amino acid sequence: CASSILHLSGNTIYF. The full variable domain, rest sourced from reference TRBV7-2 and TRBJ1-3, is GAGVSQSPSNKVTEKGKDVELRCDPISGHTALYWYRQSLGQGLEFLIYFQGNSAPDKSGLPSDRFSAERTGGSVSTLTIQRTQQEDSAVYLCASSILHLSGNTIYFGEGSWLTVV.

The gene calls are TRBV7-8 and TRBJ1-2; 9 nucleotides agree with TRBD1. Germline lookup yields CDR1 SGHVS and CDR2 FQNEAQ. The CDR3 is made up of 16 amino acids. With 5 bases clipped from V and 4 bases from J, the junction kept 11 bases outside the gene matches. The CDR3 here is CASSPMGQGPVYGYTF. The CDR3 DNA follows: TGTGCCAGCAGCCCGATGGGACAGGGTCCGGTCTATGGCTACACCTTC.

The chain is built from TRBV7-2 and TRBJ2-1, with 11 bases fitting TRBD2. V lost 3 bases, J lost 7 bases, and 11 bases stayed unmatched. Germline V lookup: CDR1 SGHTA, CDR2 FQGNSA. The CDR3 contains 17 residues. The DNA for the CDR3 is TGTGCCAGCAGCTTGGAAGTAGCGGGAGGGCCTAGGAATGAGCAGTTCTTC. Translated, it gives CASSLEVAGGPRNEQFF.

The table lists this clone with a few counts. The CDR3 region has the DNA TGTGCCAGCAGCTTAGATCGGAGTTCTACTGAAGCTTTCTTT. Its protein is CASSLDRSSTEAFF. J is TRBJ1-1 and V is TRBV11-2; D not resolved. CDR3 length equals 14 residues. V was cut by 0 bases and J by 5 bases, with 10 bases left in between. Germline-derived CDR1 and CDR2 are SGHAT and FQNNGV. The full variable domain, completed using reference TRBV11-2 and TRBJ1-1, is EAGVAQSPRYKIIEKRQSVAFWCNPISGHATLYWYQQILGQGPKLLIQFQNNGVVDDSQLPKDRFSAERLKGVDSTLKIQPAKLEDSAVYLCASSLDRSSTEAFFGQGTRLTVV.

The gene calls are TRBV18 and TRBJ2-5, with D possibly being TRBD2 (6 bases). Germline V gives CDR1 KGHSH, CDR2 LQKENI. Between the trimmed V and J ends, which lost 2 bases and 5 bases, there was a span of 9 bases. The CDR3 has 13 amino acids. The CDR3 DNA is TGTGCCAGCTCACCAGCGGCGGGGGAGACCCAGTACTTC. Translation gives CASSPAAGETQYF.

This clone is large (0.1 to 1%) in the sample. V is TRBV10-2 and J is TRBJ1-3; D remains ambiguous. V dropped 3 bases and J dropped 0 bases, with 3 bases sitting between them. The CDR3 loop spans 13 amino acids. CDR1 and CDR2 (germline): WSHSY, SAAADI. DNA of the CDR3: TGCGCCAGCAGTGACAGCTCTGGAAACACCATATATTTT. Translating it yields CASSDSSGNTIYF.

The chain carries TRBV2 and TRBJ2-4; TRBD2 aligns across 14 bases. The CDR3 runs to 16 residues. After removal of 6 bases from V and 9 bases from J, the junction contained 10 bases not matched to a gene. CDR1 is SNHLY and CDR2 is FYNNEI in the germline V gene. CDR3 amino acids: CASRGGLAGGGGIQYF. The DNA for the CDR3 is TGTGCCAGCAGGGGTGGACTAGCGGGGGGAGGAGGCATTCAGTACTTC.

This chain links TRBV6-1 with TRBJ1-1, with 7 bases matching TRBD1. CDR3 size: 15 residues. The V and J ends lost 2 bases and 1 base, in that order; junction bases with no gene match: 4. CDR1 is MNHNS and CDR2 is SASEGT in the germline V gene. DNA of the CDR3: TGTGCCAGCAGTGAAATCTACAGGGGGAACACTGAAGCTTTCTTT. Translating it yields CASSEIYRGNTEAFF.

The chain uses TRBV7-8 and TRBJ1-2; no clear D. V lost 0 bases and J lost 4, with 18 bases in between. Germline assignment: CDR1 SGHVS and CDR2 FQNEAQ. This CDR3 has 17 residues. CDR3 in DNA: TGTGCCAGCAGCTTAGCGGATGGTGGGATCGGTCTCTATGGCTACACCTTC. Its translation is CASSLADGGIGLYGYTF.

This chain connects TRBV6-1 to TRBJ2-7; possibly TRBD2 for D (6 bases). CDR1 is MNHNS, CDR2 SASEGT, per germline. Trimming stripped 6 bases from V and 3 bases from J, with 12 bases between. This CDR3 spans 13 amino acids. CDR3 region: CASSWGVSYEQYF. CDR3 coding DNA: TGTGCCAGCAGCTGGGGGGTAAGCTACGAGCAGTACTTC.

The V call is TRBV5-6, the J call TRBJ2-2; 11 positions match TRBD2. There are 16 residues in the CDR3. The germline V gene encodes CDR1 SGHDT and CDR2 YYEEEE. Unmatched junction bases numbered 5, after V lost 0 bases and J lost 7 bases. The CDR3, as DNA: TGTGCCAGCAGCTTGGTGACTAGCGGGACCGTCGGGGAGCTGTTTTTT. Translating it yields CASSLVTSGTVGELFF. Full variable domain (missing parts from reference TRBV5-6 and TRBJ2-2): DAGVTQSPTHLIKTRGQQVTLRCSPKSGHDTVSWYQQALGQGPQFIFQYYEEEERQRGNFPDRFSGHQFPNYSSELNVNALLLGDSALYLCASSLVTSGTVGELFFGEGSRLTVL.

The chain links TRBV5-1 to TRBJ2-1; 7 nucleotides align to TRBD1. V dropped 4 bases and J dropped 0; count of bases not matched to a gene: 13. There are 18 residues in the CDR3. Germline CDR1 is SGHRS and CDR2 is YFSETQ. The CDR3 protein is CASSPASTGRPSYNEQFF. The CDR3 DNA follows: TGCGCCAGCAGCCCGGCCTCGACAGGGCGGCCCTCCTACAATGAGCAGTTCTTC.

The chain is built from TRBV5-6 and TRBJ2-7; 7 bases match TRBD1. The CDR3 has 14 amino acids. V shed 1 base and J 3 bases; nucleotides not matched to a gene: 4. The germline CDR1 and CDR2 sequences are SGHDT and YYEEEE. Here the CDR3 DNA reads TGTGCCAGCAGCTTGAGGGACAGTTTCTACGAGCAGTACTTC. Amino acids: CASSLRDSFYEQYF.

In DNA form, the CDR3 reads TGTGCCAGCAGTACTGGGGGCCCTGTCCCTTATGGCTACACCTTC. Amino acid sequence: CASSTGGPVPYGYTF. The genes are TRBV6-5 and TRBJ1-2, with D possibly being TRBD1 (6 bases). Germline-derived CDR1 and CDR2 are MNHEY and SVGAGI. CDR3 size: 15 residues. The V end was cut by 5 bases, the J end by 5 bases, with 18 bases between.

J is TRBJ2-5 and V is TRBV10-3; D is uncertain. The J call may not be correct, given that the DNA end is closer to TRBJ2-7. CDR1 is ENHRY and CDR2 is SYGVKD in the germline V gene. This CDR3 spans 15 amino acids. The CDR3 spells CAISDPGRNTYEQYF. CDR3 sequence (DNA): TGTGCCATCAGTGACCCCGGACGGAATACCTACGAGCAGTACTTC.

The V call is TRBV5-8, the J call TRBJ1-2; maybe TRBD1 (6 bases). This CDR3 is 16 amino acids long. Deletions cut 4 bases from V and 4 bases from J, with 20 bases between. CDR1 and CDR2 from the germline V gene are SGHTS and YDEGEE. The CDR3 DNA reads as TGTGCCAGCAGCCCGGGGGCGCCAGGGGCCTTCTATGGCTACACCTTC. It yields the protein CASSPGAPGAFYGYTF.

With respect to this clone: Other nucleotide sequences from this sample produce the same CDR3. This sequence joins TRBV7-9 and TRBJ1-1; D might be TRBD1 (5 bases). The CDR3 extends over 14 amino acids. V was shortened by 6 bases and J by 5 bases, with 16 bases between the two germline ends. From germline, CDR1 is SEHNR and CDR2 FQNEAQ (reference sequence). CDR3 sequence: CASRLTGPATEAFF. The CDR3 bases are TGTGCCAGCAGACTTACGGGGCCAGCTACTGAAGCTTTCTTT.

This chain joins TRBV6-4 and TRBJ1-6; perhaps TRBD1 as D (5 bases). This CDR3 comprises 12 residues. Trimming shortened V by 6 bases and J by 9 bases, and 9 bases separated the two germline ends. Germline lookup yields CDR1 MRHNA and CDR2 SNTAGT. As DNA, the CDR3 is TGTGCCAGCAGGGAGGGGAGTTCACCCCTCCACTTT. It specifies CASREGSSPLHF.

The rearrangement links TRBV7-2 to TRBJ2-5; 9 bases are shared with TRBD2. V gave up 3 bases and J gave up 5 bases; unmatched junction bases: 13. The CDR3 has 17 amino acids. Per germline, CDR1 SGHTA and CDR2 FQGNSA. CDR3 in DNA: TGTGCCAGCAGCTTGGGAGCGGGAGGAGAGGGAGGGGAGACCCAGTACTTC. Protein product: CASSLGAGGEGGETQYF. The complete variable domain, with remaining parts taken from reference TRBV7-2 and TRBJ2-5, reads GAGVSQSPSNKVTEKGKDVELRCDPISGHTALYWYRQSLGQGLEFLIYFQGNSAPDKSGLPSDRFSAERTGGSVSTLTIQRTQQEDSAVYLCASSLGAGGEGGETQYFGPGTRLLVL.

The rearrangement uses TRBV5-1 and TRBJ2-5, with D unclear. The CDR3 spans 13 residues. V shed 2 bases and J shed 1 base, with 6 bases lying between them. Germline V gene data show CDR1 as SGHRS and CDR2 as YFSETQ. CDR3: CASSFLVQETQYF. In DNA form, the CDR3 reads TGCGCCAGCAGCTTTTTGGTCCAAGAGACCCAGTACTTC.

V is TRBV6-5 and J is TRBJ2-1; D might be TRBD2 (6 bases). The CDR3 runs 13 residues. Trimming removed 2 bases at V and 4 bases at J, with 6 bases between. Germline values: CDR1 MNHEY, CDR2 SVGAGI. The CDR3 DNA is TGTGCCAGCAGTTACGCGGGGTACAATGAGCAGTTCTTC. Translation: CASSYAGYNEQFF.

The rearrangement joins TRBV19 to TRBJ1-2, with TRBD1 identical over 11 bases. The length of the CDR3 is 15 residues. Germline V CDR1 and CDR2: LNHDA, SQIVND (reference sequence). Germline trimming cut 6 bases from V and 8 bases from J; bases unmatched to any gene: 11. The CDR3 region has the DNA TGTGCCAGTAGCCACGGACAGGGGGCTGCATTGGGCTACACCTTC. Translating it yields CASSHGQGAALGYTF.

This chain uses TRBV28 with TRBJ2-3; 9 bases fit TRBD2. Trimming at V came to 2 bases and at J to 2 bases, leaving 2 bases not matched to a gene. The CDR3 has 15 amino acids. The germline CDR1 and CDR2 sequences are MDHEN and SYDVKM. CDR3 in DNA: TGTGCCAGCAGTTTAGCGGGAGGGCACACAGATACGCAGTATTTT. It is translated as CASSLAGGHTDTQYF.

Comment on this clone: Distinct nucleotide sequences in the sample also encode this CDR3. The CDR3 reads CASSQVGTGSPYEQYF. CDR3 DNA sequence: TGTGCCAGCAGCCAGGTTGGAACAGGGTCCCCCTACGAGCAGTACTTC. This chain links TRBV4-2 with TRBJ2-7, with D perhaps TRBD1 (6 bases). This CDR3 has 16 amino acids. CDR1 is LGHNA, CDR2 YNFKEQ, per germline. V was cut by 3 bases and J by 2 bases, with 17 bases left in between.